This T cell receptor beta chain originates from a study of OX40 agonist ivuxolimab in advanced cancers. Overall study results and limits: At 0.1 to 3.0 mg/kg, clonal expansion of CD4+ and CD8+ blood T cells had occurred by week 6.

Blood draws occurred at baseline, cycle 4 day 1, and cycle 7 day 1. V shed 5 bases and J shed 9 bases, with 19 bases lying between them. Germline lookup yields CDR1 MNHEY and CDR2 SMNVEV (reference sequence). This CDR3 has 14 residues. The table came from immunoSEQ multiplex PCR; TCRdb's copy has only in-frame clones and leaves some out. The sample holds around 40,000 clones, approximately 83% seen once. With regard to this clone: Its antigen is not known.

This clonotype originated in an adult with an advanced solid tumor such as melanoma, head and neck, liver or kidney cancer. The sequences come from CD4+ or CD8+ T cells sorted from blood, collected in a trial of the OX40 agonist ivuxolimab. The gene calls are TRBV27 and TRBJ2-5, with D possibly matching TRBD2 (5 bases). The CDR3 here is CASSPVAGPIAQYF. In DNA, the CDR3 is TGTGCCAGCAGTCCCGTGGCGGGCCCCATAGCCCAGTACTTC.